These 12 T cell receptor beta chains were sequenced from one sample in a study of shared clonotypes between healthy human individuals. CD45RO negativity and positive selection for CCR7 defined naive CD8 cells, a population that excluded terminally differentiated effector memory CD45RA+ cells. Profiling relied on immunoSEQ multiplex PCR, and the TCRdb table lists in-frame clones only, not all of them. The table has about 2.1 million clones, approximately 94% seen once. Sequenced sample: naive CD8+ T cells from PBMCs. These receptors were taken from a young man in good health. Some clones in this sample may be carry-over from other donors' samples.

The V gene is TRBV19, the J gene TRBJ2-7, with unresolved D. This CDR3 is 11 amino acids long. Between the trimmed V and J ends, which lost 3 bases and 9 bases, there was a span of 9 bases. CDR1 and CDR2 from the germline V gene are LNHDA and SQIVND (reference sequence). CDR3 residues: CASSMGPVQYF. The CDR3 nucleotides are TGTGCCAGTAGTATGGGCCCCGTGCAGTACTTC.

This clone showed up many times. The chain's CDR3 is CASSPLAGHNEQFF. The CDR3 DNA reads TGTGCCAGCTCACCGCTAGCGGGCCACAATGAGCAGTTCTTC. The chain employs TRBV18 and TRBJ2-1; 8 bases are a match to TRBD2. Germline V gives CDR1 KGHSH, CDR2 LQKENI. Trimming at V came to 3 bases and at J to 5 bases, leaving 3 bases not matched to a gene. The CDR3 covers 14 residues. Using reference TRBV18 and TRBJ2-1 for the parts outside the CDR3, the full variable domain is NAGVMQNPRHLVRRRGQEARLRCSPMKGHSHVYWYRQLPEEGLKFMVYLQKENIIDESGMPKERFSAEFPKEGPSILRIQQVVRGDSAAYFCASSPLAGHNEQFFGPGTRLTVL.

The DNA of the CDR3 is TGTGCCAGCAGCCAAGTTCCCAGAGTTGGACGGGGTTCGGGCAATCAGCCCCAGCATTTT. Its translation is CASSQVPRVGRGSGNQPQHF. The chain joins TRBV4-2 to TRBJ1-5; D is undetermined. The V gene lost 1 base and the J gene lost 2 bases, with 24 bases spanning the gap. CDR3 length: 20 residues. Germline CDR1 reads LGHNA; CDR2 reads YNFKEQ.

This chain links TRBV7-6 with TRBJ1-1; 7 bases are shared with TRBD1. The J segment lost 4 bases and the V segment lost 5 bases, leaving 10 bases of the junction unmatched. The CDR3 runs 15 residues. From germline, CDR1 is SGHVS and CDR2 FNYEAQ. CDR3 nucleotide sequence: TGTGCCAGCAGCACACGGGGGGCAGGGGGCACTGAAGCTTTCTTT. This gives the protein CASSTRGAGGTEAFF.

The chain recombines TRBV19 with TRBJ2-3; D is possibly TRBD2 (6 bases). This CDR3 has 15 amino acids. Between the trimmed V and J ends, which lost 5 bases and 0 bases, there was a span of 12 bases. Germline V gene lookup returns CDR1 LNHDA and CDR2 SQIVND (reference sequence). The CDR3 sequence is CASSWRAWSTDTQYF. Here the CDR3 DNA reads TGTGCCAGTAGTTGGAGGGCCTGGAGCACAGATACGCAGTATTTT.

This chain connects TRBV7-9 to TRBJ1-3, with no clear D. CDR1 is SEHNR, CDR2 FQNEAQ, per germline (reference sequence). Trimming shortened V by 5 bases and J by 0 bases, and 17 bases separated the two germline ends. The CDR3 has 17 amino acids. The CDR3 is CASSRVGSVLSGNTIYF. DNA of the CDR3: TGTGCCAGCAGCCGGGTCGGGTCGGTCCTCTCTGGAAACACCATATATTTT.

The chain is built from TRBV11-2 and TRBJ2-1; 11 bases agree with TRBD2. Germline trimming cut 6 bases from V and 9 bases from J; bases unmatched to any gene: 16. The CDR3 covers 17 residues. Germline lookup yields CDR1 SGHAT and CDR2 FQNNGV. The CDR3 protein is CASRRPIAGGPYSEQFF. The CDR3 bases are TGTGCCAGCAGACGACCTATAGCGGGAGGGCCTTATAGTGAGCAGTTCTTC.

The chain has TRBV9 and TRBJ2-3; 14 bases are shared with TRBD2. The V gene end was trimmed by 4 bases and the J gene end by 4 bases; junction bases not matched to a gene: 5. CDR1 and CDR2 from the germline V gene are SGDLS and YYNGEE. The CDR3 is made up of 16 amino acids. The chain's CDR3 is CASSPRTSGRPDTQYF. The CDR3 coding sequence is TGTGCCAGCAGCCCTCGGACTAGCGGGAGGCCAGATACGCAGTATTTT.

The V gene is TRBV6-5, the J gene TRBJ1-1; no reliable D call. Germline V lookup: CDR1 MNHEY, CDR2 SVGAGI. Trimming cost V 6 bases and J 0 bases, with 11 bases left between them. This CDR3 is 14 amino acids long. CDR3 amino acids: CASSLGRMNTEAFF. CDR3 nucleotides: TGTGCCAGCAGCCTCGGACGGATGAACACTGAAGCTTTCTTT.

In regard to this clone: The sample contains more than one DNA sequence encoding this CDR3. The V gene is TRBV5-1, the J gene TRBJ2-7; D is uncertain. Trimming took 0 bases from V and 4 from J, leaving 11 bases between them. Per the germline V gene, CDR1 is SGHRS and CDR2 is YFSETQ. The CDR3 is 14 residues long. CDR3 nucleotide sequence: TGCGCCAGCAGCTTGGTGGGCTCCTCTTACGAGCAGTACTTC. Encoded protein: CASSLVGSSYEQYF. Full variable domain (rest looked up from reference TRBV5-1 and TRBJ2-7): KAGVTQTPRYLIKTRGQQVTLSCSPISGHRSVSWYQQTPGQGLQFLFEYFSETQRNKGNFPGRFSGRQFSNSRSEMNVSTLELGDSALYLCASSLVGSSYEQYFGPGTRLTVT.

The chain links TRBV7-9 to TRBJ1-3, with D maybe TRBD1 (6 bases). V dropped 10 bases and J dropped 0 bases, with 13 bases sitting between them. The CDR3 spans 14 residues. The germline gives CDR1 SEHNR, CDR2 FQNEAQ (reference sequence). CDR3 sequence reads: CAKTGGPSGNTIYF. DNA for the CDR3: TGTGCCAAAACTGGGGGCCCCTCTGGAAACACCATATATTTT.

The count of this clone is one. V usage is TRBV9 and J usage is TRBJ2-7, with D perhaps matching TRBD1 (6 bases). Trimming took 3 bases from V and 9 from J, leaving 19 bases between them. Germline CDR1 reads SGDLS; CDR2 reads YYNGEE. The CDR3 is 14 residues long. The CDR3 DNA is TGTGCCAGCAGCGCTTCGCCGGGGACAAAGGGGCAGTACTTC. Translating gives CASSASPGTKGQYF.